Shown below are 6 T cell receptor beta chains from a single sample sequenced in a study of CD8+ T cells in alopecia areata. In each case, RNA was isolated and then reverse transcribed into cDNA as the sequencing template. The protocol was immunoSEQ multiplex PCR, while the TCRdb copy is restricted to in-frame clones and leaves out a portion. The data hold about 110,000 clones, with about three fifths observed a single time. Treatment given: oral pan-JAK inhibitor, 5-10 mg twice daily. Sequencing used CD8+ T cells sorted from blood, obtained at week 24, from a patient treated with tofacitinib. These receptors were taken from a human donor with alopecia areata.

V gene TRBV14 combines with J gene TRBJ2-2, with 14 bases aligning to TRBD2. The CDR3 length is 18 residues. Trimming took 2 bases from V and 3 from J; bases not matched to a gene: 5. Germline CDR1 is SGHDN and CDR2 is FVKESK. The CDR3 sequence is CASSQTGLAGDHTGELFF. CDR3 sequence (DNA): TGTGCCAGCAGCCAAACGGGACTAGCGGGGGATCACACCGGGGAGCTGTTTTTT.

This clone has only one observation. This chain uses TRBV5-1 with TRBJ1-5; D is undetermined. The germline gives CDR1 SGHRS, CDR2 YFSETQ. CDR3 length equals 13 residues. V was trimmed by 0 bases and J by 6 bases, leaving 7 bases between them. The DNA of the CDR3 is TGCGCCAGCAGCTTGGAAGGGCGTCAGCCCCAGCATTTT. This encodes CASSLEGRQPQHF.

J is TRBJ2-2 and V is TRBV4-3, with D possibly matching TRBD1 (5 bases). Germline CDR1 reads LGHNA; CDR2 reads YSLEER. The CDR3 has 18 residues. V gave up 0 bases and J gave up 4 bases, with 18 bases separating them. The CDR3 sequence is CASSQDSSSGQLTGELFF. In nucleotides, the CDR3 is TGCGCCAGCAGCCAAGATTCGTCGTCAGGACAACTCACCGGGGAGCTGTTTTTT.

This clone was seen just once. V gene TRBV7-9 combines with J gene TRBJ1-1; D gene unclear. The CDR3 runs to 13 residues. Germline lookup yields CDR1 SEHNR and CDR2 FQNEAQ (reference sequence). Trimming stripped 5 bases from V and 4 bases from J, with 11 bases between. CDR3: CASSPGLGTEAFF. Written as DNA, the CDR3 is TGTGCCAGCAGCCCCGGGTTGGGCACTGAAGCTTTCTTT.

The V gene is TRBV7-6, the J gene TRBJ2-1, with 7 bases lining up with TRBD1. From germline, CDR1 is SGHVS and CDR2 FNYEAQ. This CDR3 has 13 amino acids. V lost 2 bases to trimming and J lost 8 bases; unmatched junction nucleotides: 3. In DNA form, the CDR3 reads TGTGCCAGCAGCTTAAGACAGGGTCATGAGCAGTTCTTC. This translates into CASSLRQGHEQFF.

Of note for this clone: This could be a read error, since a much larger clone is one nucleotide away. The chain links TRBV6-4 to TRBJ2-3; TRBD2 matches 14 bases. Trimming took 4 bases from V and 4 from J; bases not matched to a gene: 1. This CDR3 contains 15 residues. In germline, CDR1 is MRHNA, CDR2 SNTAGT. The CDR3 DNA follows: TGTGCCAGCAGTGGACTAGCGGGGGGGCCAGATACGCAGTATTTT. Amino acids: CASSGLAGGPDTQYF.